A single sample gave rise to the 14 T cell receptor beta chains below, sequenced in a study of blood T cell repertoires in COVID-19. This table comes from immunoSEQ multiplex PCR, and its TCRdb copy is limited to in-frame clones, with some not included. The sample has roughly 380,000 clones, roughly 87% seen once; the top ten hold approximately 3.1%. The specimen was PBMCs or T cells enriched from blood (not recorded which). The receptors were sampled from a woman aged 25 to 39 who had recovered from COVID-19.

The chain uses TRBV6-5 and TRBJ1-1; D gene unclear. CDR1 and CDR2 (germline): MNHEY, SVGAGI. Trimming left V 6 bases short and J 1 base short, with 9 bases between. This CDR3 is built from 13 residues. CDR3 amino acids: CASSNTANTEAFF. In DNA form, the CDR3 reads TGTGCCAGCAGCAACACAGCGAACACTGAAGCTTTCTTT.

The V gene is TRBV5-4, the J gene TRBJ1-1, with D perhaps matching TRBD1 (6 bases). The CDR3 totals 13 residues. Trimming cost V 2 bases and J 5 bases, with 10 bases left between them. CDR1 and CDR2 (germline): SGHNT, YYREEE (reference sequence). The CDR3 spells CASSFRDTTEAFF. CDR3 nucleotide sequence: TGTGCCAGCAGCTTCCGGGACACAACTGAAGCTTTCTTT. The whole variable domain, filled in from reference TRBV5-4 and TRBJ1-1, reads ETGVTQSPTHLIKTRGQQVTLRCSSQSGHNTVSWYQQALGQGPQFIFQYYREEENGRGNFPPRFSGLQFPNYSSELNVNALELDDSALYLCASSFRDTTEAFFGQGTRLTVV.

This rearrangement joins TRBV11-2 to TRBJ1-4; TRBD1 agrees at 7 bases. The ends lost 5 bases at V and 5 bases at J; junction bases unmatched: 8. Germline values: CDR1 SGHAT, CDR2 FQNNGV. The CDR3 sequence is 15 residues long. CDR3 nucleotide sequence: TGTGCCAGCAGCGACTCCCGGGACAGCAATGAAAAACTGTTTTTT. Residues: CASSDSRDSNEKLFF.

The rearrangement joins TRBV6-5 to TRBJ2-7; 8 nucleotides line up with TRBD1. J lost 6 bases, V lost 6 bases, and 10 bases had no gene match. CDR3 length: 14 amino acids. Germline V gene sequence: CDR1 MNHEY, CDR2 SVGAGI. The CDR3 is CASRGQGAIIEQYF. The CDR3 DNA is TGTGCCAGCAGGGGCCAGGGGGCAATTATCGAGCAGTACTTC.

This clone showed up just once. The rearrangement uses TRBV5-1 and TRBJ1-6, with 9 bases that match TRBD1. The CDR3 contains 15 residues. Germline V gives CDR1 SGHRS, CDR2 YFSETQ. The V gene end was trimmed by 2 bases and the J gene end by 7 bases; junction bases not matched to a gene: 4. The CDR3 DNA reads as TGCGCCAGCAGCTTTGGGGGACAGGGAAATTCACCCCTCCACTTT. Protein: CASSFGGQGNSPLHF. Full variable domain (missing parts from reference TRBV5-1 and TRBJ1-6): KAGVTQTPRYLIKTRGQQVTLSCSPISGHRSVSWYQQTPGQGLQFLFEYFSETQRNKGNFPGRFSGRQFSNSRSEMNVSTLELGDSALYLCASSFGGQGNSPLHFGNGTRLTVT.

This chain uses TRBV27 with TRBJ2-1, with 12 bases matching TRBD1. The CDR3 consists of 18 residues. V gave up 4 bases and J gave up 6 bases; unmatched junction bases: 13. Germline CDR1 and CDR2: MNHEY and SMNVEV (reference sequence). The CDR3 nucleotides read TGTGCCAGCAGTTCACGCCCAACCGGGACAGGGGGCATCAATGAGCAGTTCTTC. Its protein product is CASSSRPTGTGGINEQFF.

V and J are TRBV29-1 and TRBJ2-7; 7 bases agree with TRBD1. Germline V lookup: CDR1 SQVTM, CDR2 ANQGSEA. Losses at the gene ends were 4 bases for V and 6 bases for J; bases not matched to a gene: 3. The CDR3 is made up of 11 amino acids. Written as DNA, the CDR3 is TGCAGCGTTGCGACAGGGCTCGAGCAGTACTTC. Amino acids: CSVATGLEQYF.

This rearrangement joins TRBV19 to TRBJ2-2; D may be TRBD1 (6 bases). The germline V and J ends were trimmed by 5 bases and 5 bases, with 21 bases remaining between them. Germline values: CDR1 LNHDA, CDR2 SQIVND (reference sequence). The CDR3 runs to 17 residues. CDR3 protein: CASSLRGYPGWTGELFF. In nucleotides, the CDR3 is TGTGCCAGTAGTCTCAGGGGATATCCAGGTTGGACCGGGGAGCTGTTTTTT.

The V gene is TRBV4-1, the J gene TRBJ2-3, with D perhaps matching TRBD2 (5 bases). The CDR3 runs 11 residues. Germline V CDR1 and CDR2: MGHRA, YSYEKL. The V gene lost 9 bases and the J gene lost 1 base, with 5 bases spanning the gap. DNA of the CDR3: TGCGCCAGGGAGGGCACAGATACGCAGTATTTT. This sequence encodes CAREGTDTQYF.

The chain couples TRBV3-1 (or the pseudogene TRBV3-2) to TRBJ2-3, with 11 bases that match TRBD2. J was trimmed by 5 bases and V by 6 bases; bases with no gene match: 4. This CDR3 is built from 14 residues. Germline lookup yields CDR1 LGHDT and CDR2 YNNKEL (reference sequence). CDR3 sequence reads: CASRLAGAVDTQYF. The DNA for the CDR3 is TGTGCCAGCAGACTAGCGGGAGCGGTAGATACGCAGTATTTT.

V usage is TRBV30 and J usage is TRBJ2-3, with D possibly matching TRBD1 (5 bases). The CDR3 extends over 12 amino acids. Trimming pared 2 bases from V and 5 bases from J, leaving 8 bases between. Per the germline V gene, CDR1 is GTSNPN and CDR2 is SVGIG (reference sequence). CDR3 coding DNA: TGTGCCTGGAGTCCCGGACAAGATACGCAGTATTTT. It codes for CAWSPGQDTQYF.

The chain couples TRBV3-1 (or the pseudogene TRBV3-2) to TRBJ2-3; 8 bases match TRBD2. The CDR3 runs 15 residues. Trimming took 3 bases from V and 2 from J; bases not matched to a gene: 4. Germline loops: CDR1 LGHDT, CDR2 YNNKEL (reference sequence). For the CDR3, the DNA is TGTGCCAGCAGCCAGCCCGGGGGGGACACAGATACGCAGTATTTT. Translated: CASSQPGGDTDTQYF.

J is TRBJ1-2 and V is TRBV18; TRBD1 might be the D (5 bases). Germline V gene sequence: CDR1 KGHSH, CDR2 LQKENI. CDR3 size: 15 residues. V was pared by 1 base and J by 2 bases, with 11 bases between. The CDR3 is CASSPRQGFNYGYTF. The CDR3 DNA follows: TGTGCCAGCTCACCACGGCAGGGATTCAACTATGGCTACACCTTC.

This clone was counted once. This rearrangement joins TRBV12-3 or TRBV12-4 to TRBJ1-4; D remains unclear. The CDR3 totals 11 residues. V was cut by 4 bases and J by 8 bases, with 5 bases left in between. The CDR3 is CASSSSEKLFF. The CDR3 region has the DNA TGTGCCAGCAGTTCTAGCGAAAAACTGTTTTTT.